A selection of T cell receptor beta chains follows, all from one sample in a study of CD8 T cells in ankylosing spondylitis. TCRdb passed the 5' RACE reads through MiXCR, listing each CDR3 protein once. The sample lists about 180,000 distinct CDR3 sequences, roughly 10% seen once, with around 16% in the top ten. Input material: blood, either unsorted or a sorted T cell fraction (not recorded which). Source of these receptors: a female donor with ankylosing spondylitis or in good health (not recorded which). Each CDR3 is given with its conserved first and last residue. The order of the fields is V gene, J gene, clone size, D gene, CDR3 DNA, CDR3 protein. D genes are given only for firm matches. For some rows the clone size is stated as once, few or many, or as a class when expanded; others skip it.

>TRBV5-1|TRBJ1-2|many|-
TGCGCCAGCAGCTGGCCGGTAGTTTGGTATGGCTACACCTTC
CASSWPVVWYGYTF
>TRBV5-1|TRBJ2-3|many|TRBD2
TGCGCCAGCACGCCTCGGGAAGCGGGAGGGCCCTATACGCAGTATTTT
CASTPREAGGPYTQYF
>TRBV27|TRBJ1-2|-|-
TGTGCCAGCGGGCGGGGGGCTACCTATGGCTACACCTTC
CASGRGATYGYTF
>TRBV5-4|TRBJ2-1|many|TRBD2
TGTGCCAGCAGCTTGGCTAGCGGGAGGGCCAATGAGCAGTTCTTC
CASSLASGRANEQFF
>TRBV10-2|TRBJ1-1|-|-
TGCGCCAGCAGTGAGGGGGGGTCCGCTGAAGCTTTCTTT
CASSEGGSAEAFF
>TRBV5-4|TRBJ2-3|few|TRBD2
TGTGCCAGCCATTTCCGGGGGGGACGGGATACGCAGTATTTT
CASHFRGGRDTQYF
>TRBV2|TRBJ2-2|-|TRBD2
TGTGCCAGCACCCACGAGCGGGAGGGCCGCGTCGGGGAGCTGTTTTTT
CASTHEREGRVGELFF
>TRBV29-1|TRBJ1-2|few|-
TGCAGCGTCGCCGGGACTTCCCACGGCTACACCTTC
CSVAGTSHGYTF
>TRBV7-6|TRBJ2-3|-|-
TGTGCCAGCAGCCCCCCCCAGGGCAGTCGCACAGATACGCAGTATTTT
CASSPPQGSRTDTQYF
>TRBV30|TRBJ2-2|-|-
TGTGCCTGCTATACAGTCAACACCGGGAAGCTGTTTTTT
CACYTVNTGKLFF
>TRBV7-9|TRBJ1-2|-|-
TGTGCCAGCAGCCGTGACTGTGGCTACACCTTC
CASSRDCGYTF
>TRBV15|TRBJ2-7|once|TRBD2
TGTGCCACCAGCAGCCCTCCGGGGGGAGGGTCCTACGAGCAGTACTTC
CATSSPPGGGSYEQYF
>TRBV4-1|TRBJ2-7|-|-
TGCGCCAGCAGCCTCAGGGACCACTCCTACGAGCAGTACTTC
CASSLRDHSYEQYF
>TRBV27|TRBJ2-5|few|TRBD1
TGTGCCAGCAGTTTAGAGGGGGCCAAAAGGGAGACCCAGTACTTC
CASSLEGAKRETQYF
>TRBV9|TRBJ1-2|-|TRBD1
TGTGCCAGCAGCGTAAGACAGGGGGTTAACTATGGCTACACCTTC
CASSVRQGVNYGYTF
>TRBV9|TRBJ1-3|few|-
TGTGCCAGCAGCGTAGGCCCGATCTCTGGAAACACCATATATTTT
CASSVGPISGNTIYF
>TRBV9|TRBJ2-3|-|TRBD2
TGTGCCAGCAGCGCGGGGGGGGCAGATACGCAGTATTTT
CASSAGGADTQYF
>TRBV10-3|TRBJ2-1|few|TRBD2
TGTGCCATCAGTGAGAGGAAGACTAGCGGGAGGGCCACTATCTACAATGAGCAGTTCTTC
CAISERKTSGRATIYNEQFF
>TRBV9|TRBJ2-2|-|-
TGTGCCAGCAGCTTTAGCGGAATGAACACCGGGGAGCTGTTTTTT
CASSFSGMNTGELFF
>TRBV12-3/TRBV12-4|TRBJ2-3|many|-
TGTGCCAGCAGTAACGACACAGATACGCAGTATTTT
CASSNDTDTQYF
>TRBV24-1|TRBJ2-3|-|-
TGTGCCACCAGTGGGGTGGCAGATACGCAGTATTTT
CATSGVADTQYF
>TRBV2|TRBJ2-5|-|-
TGTGCCAGCAGCGACAGCGAGCAAGAGACCCAGTACTTC
CASSDSEQETQYF
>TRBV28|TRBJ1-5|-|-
TGTGCCAGCAGTTTACAGGCAATCCAGCCCCAGCATTTT
CASSLQAIQPQHF
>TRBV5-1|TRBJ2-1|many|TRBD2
TGCGCCAGCAGCTTGGGACTAGCGGGAATTCCCTCCTACAATGAGCAGTTCTTC
CASSLGLAGIPSYNEQFF
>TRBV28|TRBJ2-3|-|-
TGTGCCAGCATTTTCGGCCATCACACAGATACGCAGTATTTT
CASIFGHHTDTQYF
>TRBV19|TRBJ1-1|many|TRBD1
TGTGCCAGTAGTACCGGGACAGGGGGCGCGCTCACTGAAGCTTTCTTT
CASSTGTGGALTEAFF
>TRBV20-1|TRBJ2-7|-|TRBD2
TGCAGTGCTAGAGATAGCGGGAGCTCCTACGAGCAGTACTTC
CSARDSGSSYEQYF
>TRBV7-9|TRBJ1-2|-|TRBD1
TGTGCCAGCAGCTTGGTAGACAGGGGGACAGGCTACACCTTC
CASSLVDRGTGYTF
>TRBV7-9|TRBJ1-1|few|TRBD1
TGTGCCAGCACCTCGGGACAGTCCGCCGAAGCTTTCTTT
CASTSGQSAEAFF
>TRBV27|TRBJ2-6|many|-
TGTGCCAGCAGGGTCTCTGGGGCCAACGTCCTGACTTTC
CASRVSGANVLTF
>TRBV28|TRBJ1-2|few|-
TGTGCCAGCAGTTCCCCGGGGATCAACTATGGCTACACCTTC
CASSSPGINYGYTF